The 5 T cell receptor beta chains below were found in one sample sequenced in a study of T cell repertoires in cytomegalovirus infection. A single record per CDR3 protein comes from TCRdb applying MiXCR to the reads. Altogether hundreds of thousands of distinct CDR3 sequences are present, just under 30% being singletons, with the ten largest covering around 19%. Antigens of these TCRs are unknown. The sample here was cultured PBMCs, taken from culture after CMV antigen stimulation. The receptors shown here come from a human donor in good health (CMV status not recorded). Some clones in this sample may be carry-over from other donors' samples.

The chain employs TRBV7-9 and TRBJ2-4; 8 bases line up with TRBD2. The CDR3 runs to 17 residues. Per germline, CDR1 SEHNR and CDR2 FQNEAQ (reference sequence). Trimming at V came to 4 bases and at J to 1 base, leaving 9 bases not matched to a gene. The CDR3 reads CASSSDRGRKAKNIQYF. Here the CDR3 DNA reads TGTGCCAGCAGCTCCGACCGCGGGAGGAAGGCCAAAAACATTCAGTACTTC.

This clonotype turned up a few times. The chain couples TRBV11-1 to TRBJ2-7; D unclear. The V end lost 6 bases, the J end lost 0 bases, and 6 bases lay between the germline ends. CDR1 SGHAT and CDR2 FQDESV come from the germline V gene (reference sequence). The CDR3 loop spans 12 amino acids. The DNA for the CDR3 is TGTGCCAGCAGGGGTAGCTCCTACGAGCAGTACTTC. Its translation: CASRGSSYEQYF.

The gene calls are TRBV20-1 and TRBJ2-6; 8 positions match TRBD1. The CDR3 loop spans 15 amino acids. The germline gives CDR1 DFQATT, CDR2 SNEGSKA (reference sequence). J gave up 2 bases and V 6 bases, and 6 bases lay outside the gene matches. The CDR3 DNA is TGCAGTGCCCTAACAGGGGGAGCTGGGGCCAACGTCCTGACTTTC. This encodes CSALTGGAGANVLTF.

The sample holds a few counts of this clonotype. The rearrangement links TRBV11-2 to TRBJ2-2; D not resolved. The CDR3 sequence is 20 residues long. Germline V gene data show CDR1 as SGHAT and CDR2 as FQNNGV. Trimming shortened V by 3 bases and J by 0 bases, and 23 bases separated the two germline ends. CDR3 sequence (DNA): TGTGCCAGCAGCTTGTTTTTAAGGATCCGGCAACCAGCGAACACCGGGGAGCTGTTTTTT. Its translation: CASSLFLRIRQPANTGELFF. Filled out from reference TRBV11-2 and TRBJ2-2, the complete variable domain reads EAGVAQSPRYKIIEKRQSVAFWCNPISGHATLYWYQQILGQGPKLLIQFQNNGVVDDSQLPKDRFSAERLKGVDSTLKIQPAKLEDSAVYLCASSLFLRIRQPANTGELFFGEGSRLTVL.

This clonotype has more than one count but fewer than ten. The gene calls are TRBV7-3 and TRBJ2-1, with D possibly matching TRBD2 (5 bases). CDR3 length: 14 amino acids. CDR1 and CDR2 from the germline V gene are SGHTA and FQGTGA. Trimming shortened V by 0 bases and J by 9 bases, and 12 bases separated the two germline ends. CDR3 sequence (DNA): TGTGCCAGCAGCTTAACACGGGAAGGTGGTGAGCAGTTCTTC. Its protein product is CASSLTREGGEQFF.